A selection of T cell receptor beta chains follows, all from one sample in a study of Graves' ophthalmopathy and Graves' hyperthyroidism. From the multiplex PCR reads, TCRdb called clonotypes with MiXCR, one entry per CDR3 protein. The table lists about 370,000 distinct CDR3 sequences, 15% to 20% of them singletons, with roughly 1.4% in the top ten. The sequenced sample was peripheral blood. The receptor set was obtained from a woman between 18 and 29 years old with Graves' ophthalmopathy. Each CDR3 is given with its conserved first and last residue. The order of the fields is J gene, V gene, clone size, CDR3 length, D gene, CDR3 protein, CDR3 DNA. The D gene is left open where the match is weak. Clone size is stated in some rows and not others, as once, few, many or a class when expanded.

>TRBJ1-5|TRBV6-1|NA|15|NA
CASTLRAPGNQPQHF
TGTGCCAGCACCCTACGAGCCCCAGGCAATCAGCCCCAGCATTTT
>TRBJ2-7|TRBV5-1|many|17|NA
CASSPIPAATLMYEQYF
TGCGCCAGCAGCCCAATTCCCGCGGCTACCCTTATGTACGAGCAGTACTTC
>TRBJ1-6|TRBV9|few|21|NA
CASSVANRQVNLSSYNSPLHF
TGTGCCAGCAGCGTAGCTAATCGGCAGGTCAACCTAAGCTCCTATAATTCACCCCTCCACTTT
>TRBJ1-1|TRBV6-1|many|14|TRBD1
CASTLTGGNTEAFF
TGTGCCAGCACTCTGACAGGGGGGAACACTGAAGCTTTCTTT
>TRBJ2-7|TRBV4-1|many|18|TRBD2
CASSQAPGTSGGYYEQYF
TGCGCCAGCAGCCAAGCCCCAGGGACTAGCGGGGGCTACTACGAGCAGTACTTC
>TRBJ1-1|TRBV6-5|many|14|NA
CASSLARDTTEAFF
TGTGCCAGCAGCTTAGCCCGGGACACAACTGAAGCTTTCTTT
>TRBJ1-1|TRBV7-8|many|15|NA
CASNPLGTTNTEAFF
TGTGCCAGCAACCCGCTCGGCACGACGAACACTGAAGCTTTCTTT
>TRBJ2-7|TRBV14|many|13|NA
CASSQPQGKEQYF
TGTGCCAGCAGCCAGCCTCAAGGGAAAGAGCAGTACTTC
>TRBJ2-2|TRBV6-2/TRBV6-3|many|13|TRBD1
CASTRQGPGELFF
TGTGCCAGCACTAGACAGGGGCCCGGGGAGCTGTTTTTT
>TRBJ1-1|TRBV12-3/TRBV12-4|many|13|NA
CASTGRRVTEAFF
TGTGCCAGCACGGGAAGGCGGGTCACTGAAGCTTTCTTT
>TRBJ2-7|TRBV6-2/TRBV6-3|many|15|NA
CASSLPRAGTYEQYF
TGTGCCAGCAGTCTCCCGAGGGCAGGAACCTACGAGCAGTACTTC
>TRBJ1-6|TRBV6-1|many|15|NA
CASSTTGPYNSPLHF
TGTGCCAGCAGTACGACAGGCCCCTATAATTCACCCCTCCACTTT
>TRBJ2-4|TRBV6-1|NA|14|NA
CASSELARGDIQYF
TGTGCCAGCAGTGAATTAGCCAGGGGGGACATTCAGTACTTC
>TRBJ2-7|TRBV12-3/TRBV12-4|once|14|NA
CASSSSTGRYEQYF
TGTGCCAGCAGTTCTTCAACAGGTCGGTACGAGCAGTACTTC
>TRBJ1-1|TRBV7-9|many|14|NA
CASSPTGWGTEAFF
TGTGCCAGCAGCCCAACCGGGTGGGGGACTGAAGCTTTCTTT
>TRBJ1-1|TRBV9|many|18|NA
CASSNPSRGVPVNTEAFF
TGTGCCAGCAGCAACCCCTCCCGGGGGGTGCCCGTCAACACTGAAGCTTTCTTT
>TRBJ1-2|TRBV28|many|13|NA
CASGGEGHYGYTF
TGTGCCAGCGGGGGGGAGGGGCACTATGGCTACACCTTC
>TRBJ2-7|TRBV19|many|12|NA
CATGRPGDEQYF
TGTGCCACTGGACGTCCAGGGGACGAGCAGTACTTC
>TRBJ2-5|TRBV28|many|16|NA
CASSLWRRLGRETQYF
TGTGCCAGCAGTTTATGGCGCAGGCTTGGTCGGGAGACCCAGTACTTC
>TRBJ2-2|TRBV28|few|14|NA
CASSSPQGGGELFF
TGTGCCAGCAGTTCCCCCCAGGGGGGGGGGGAGCTGTTTTTT
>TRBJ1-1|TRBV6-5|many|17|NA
CASSYFVAPIKNTEAFF
TGTGCCAGCAGTTACTTCGTGGCACCAATTAAGAACACTGAAGCTTTCTTT
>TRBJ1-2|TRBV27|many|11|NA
CASSAGVGYTF
TGTGCCAGCAGCGCTGGGGTGGGCTACACCTTC
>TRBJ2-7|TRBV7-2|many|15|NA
CASSLEGRGTYEQYF
TGTGCCAGCAGCTTAGAGGGCAGGGGAACCTACGAGCAGTACTTC
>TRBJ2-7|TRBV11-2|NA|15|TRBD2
CASSPDTGGFYEQYF
TGTGCCAGCAGCCCCGACACGGGAGGATTCTACGAGCAGTACTTC
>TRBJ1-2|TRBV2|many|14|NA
CASSEDSSNYGYTF
TGTGCCAGCAGTGAGGACAGCAGTAACTATGGCTACACCTTC
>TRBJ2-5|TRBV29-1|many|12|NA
CSVEQLSETQYF
TGCAGCGTTGAACAGCTTTCCGAGACCCAGTACTTC
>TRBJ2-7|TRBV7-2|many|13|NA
CASSFPRMNEQYF
TGTGCCAGCAGCTTCCCTAGGATGAACGAGCAGTACTTC
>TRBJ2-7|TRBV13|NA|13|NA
CASSLMGGYEQYF
TGTGCCAGCAGCTTGATGGGGGGCTACGAGCAGTACTTC
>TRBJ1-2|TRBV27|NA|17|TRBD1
CASSLSLVRGRSYGYTF
TGTGCCAGCAGTTTATCCCTGGTGAGGGGGCGCAGCTATGGCTACACCTTC
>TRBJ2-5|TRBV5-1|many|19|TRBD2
CASSLGLAGVLLPGGPESF
TGCGCCAGCAGCTTGGGACTAGCGGGAGTTCTTTTACCTGGGGGACCTGAGAGCTTC
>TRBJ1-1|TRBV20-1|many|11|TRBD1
CSANPTGEAFF
TGCAGTGCTAACCCGACAGGGGAAGCTTTCTTT
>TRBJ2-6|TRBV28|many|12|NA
CASRGGANVLTF
TGTGCCAGCAGAGGGGGGGCCAACGTCCTGACTTTC
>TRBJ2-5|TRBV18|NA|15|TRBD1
CASSPPDRGPETQYF
TGTGCCAGCTCACCACCGGACAGGGGGCCAGAGACCCAGTACTTC
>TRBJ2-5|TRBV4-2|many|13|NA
CASSQARGETQYF
TGTGCCAGCAGCCAAGCCAGGGGCGAGACCCAGTACTTC
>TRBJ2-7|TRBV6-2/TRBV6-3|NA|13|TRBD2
CASSSGLAAEQYF
TGTGCCAGCAGTTCGGGACTAGCCGCCGAGCAGTACTTC
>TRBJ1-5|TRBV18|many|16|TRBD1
CASSPSTGGENQPQHF
TGTGCCAGCTCACCGTCGACAGGGGGAGAGAATCAGCCCCAGCATTTT
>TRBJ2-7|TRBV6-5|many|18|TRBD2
CASSYSRGLAGALNEQYF
TGTGCCAGCAGTTACTCCCGGGGACTAGCGGGGGCCCTTAACGAGCAGTACTTC
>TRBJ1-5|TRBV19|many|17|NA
CASSIGPSTDFNQPQHF
TGTGCCAGTAGTATAGGGCCCTCGACAGACTTTAATCAGCCCCAGCATTTT
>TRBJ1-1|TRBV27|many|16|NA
CASSHDMTNWNTEAFF
TGTGCCAGCAGCCATGATATGACAAATTGGAACACTGAAGCTTTCTTT
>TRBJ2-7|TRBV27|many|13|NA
CATARRTSYEQYF
TGTGCCACGGCGAGGCGAACTTCCTACGAGCAGTACTTC
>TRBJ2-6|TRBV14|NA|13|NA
CAVNSAGANVLTF
TGTGCCGTCAACAGTGCTGGGGCCAACGTCCTGACTTTC
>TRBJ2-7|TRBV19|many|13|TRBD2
CASSTGGYYEQYF
TGTGCCAGTAGTACGGGGGGATACTACGAGCAGTACTTC
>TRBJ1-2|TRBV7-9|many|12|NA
CASTSQENGYTF
TGTGCCAGCACCTCTCAGGAGAATGGCTACACCTTC
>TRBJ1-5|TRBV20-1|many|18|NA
CSARVRVPPGLSNQPQHF
TGCAGTGCTAGAGTTAGAGTCCCCCCGGGACTTAGCAATCAGCCCCAGCATTTT
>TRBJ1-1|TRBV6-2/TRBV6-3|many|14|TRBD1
CASSIQGPISEAFF
TGTGCCAGCAGCATACAGGGGCCGATCTCTGAAGCTTTCTTT
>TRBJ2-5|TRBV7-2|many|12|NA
CASSRTGETQYF
TGTGCCAGCAGCCGGACTGGAGAGACCCAGTACTTC
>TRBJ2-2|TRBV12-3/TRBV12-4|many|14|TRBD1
CASSRQGNTGELFF
TGTGCCAGCAGTAGACAGGGGAACACCGGGGAGCTGTTTTTT
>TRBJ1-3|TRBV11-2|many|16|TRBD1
CASSPQGGLIGNTIYF
TGTGCCAGCAGCCCACAGGGGGGACTAATTGGAAACACCATATATTTT
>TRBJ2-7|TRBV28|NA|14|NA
CASSQAGTGDEQYF
TGTGCCAGCAGCCAAGCGGGCACGGGGGACGAGCAGTACTTC
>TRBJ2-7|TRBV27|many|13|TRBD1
CASSPQGTHEQYF
TGTGCCAGCAGCCCACAGGGGACCCACGAGCAGTACTTC
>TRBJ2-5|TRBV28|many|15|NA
CASSFRASVRDTQYF
TGTGCCAGCAGTTTTCGGGCTAGCGTGAGGGACACCCAGTACTTC
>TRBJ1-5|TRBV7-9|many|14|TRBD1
CASSKGQTNQPQHF
TGTGCCAGCAGCAAGGGACAGACAAATCAGCCCCAGCATTTT